A selection of T cell receptor beta chains follows, all from one sample in a study of OX40 agonist ivuxolimab in advanced cancers. Assay: immunoSEQ multiplex PCR; the TCRdb copy retains only in-frame clones and omits some. The table has more than 45,000 clones, roughly 83% seen once. Sequencing was performed on CD4+ or CD8+ T cells sorted from blood, taken in a trial of the OX40 agonist ivuxolimab. The source is an adult with an advanced solid tumor such as melanoma, head and neck, liver or kidney cancer. Both conserved end residues are part of each CDR3. The order of the fields is clone size, V gene, J gene, D gene, CDR3 DNA, CDR3 protein. The D gene is left open where the match is weak. The listing skips clone size in some rows; elsewhere it reads once, few, many or a size class.

-	TRBV19	TRBJ2-1	TRBD1	TGTGCCAGTAGTATAGGGTTTGGGACAGGAGACAATGAGCAGTTCTTC	CASSIGFGTGDNEQFF
-	TRBV6-6	TRBJ2-3	TRBD2	TGTGCCAGCAGCGTTACTACTAGCGGGGGGTCAGATACGCAGTATTTT	CASSVTTSGGSDTQYF
-	TRBV27	TRBJ2-1	TRBD2	TGTGCCAGCAGTTCCTGGGGGGAGGGAGAGAATGAGCAGTTCTTC	CASSSWGEGENEQFF
-	TRBV29-1	TRBJ1-1	-	TGCAGCGTTGAAGGGAATACTGAAGCTTTCTTT	CSVEGNTEAFF
-	TRBV5-4	TRBJ1-2	-	TGTGCCAGCAGCCCTGGCCCGTATGGCTACACCTTC	CASSPGPYGYTF
-	TRBV4-2	TRBJ2-2	-	TGTGCCAGCAGCCAAGTTTCCTCTGGGGAGCTGTTTTTT	CASSQVSSGELFF
-	TRBV7-9	TRBJ1-2	-	TGTGCCAGCAGCTCCCTGGGTACTGGGGAGGGCTATGGCTACACCTTC	CASSSLGTGEGYGYTF
-	TRBV11-2	TRBJ2-7	-	TGTGCCAGCAGCTTAGAAACAGCCTACGAGCAGTACTTC	CASSLETAYEQYF
-	TRBV27	TRBJ2-7	-	TGTGCCAGCAGGAGACAGGTGAGCTCCTACGAGCAGTACTTC	CASRRQVSSYEQYF
-	TRBV7-9	TRBJ2-7	TRBD2	TGTGCCAGCAGCTTGCGGGAGGACTCCTACGAGCAGTACTTC	CASSLREDSYEQYF
-	TRBV18	TRBJ2-1	-	TGTGCCAGCTCACCCCAGGACACTCACAATGAGCAGTTCTTC	CASSPQDTHNEQFF
-	TRBV5-4	TRBJ1-5	-	TGTGCCAGCAGCCCAGGGAATCAGCCCCAGCATTTT	CASSPGNQPQHF
-	TRBV18	TRBJ2-3	-	TGTGCCAGCTCACCACGGGGTAGCGGTGGGACAGATACGCAGTATTTT	CASSPRGSGGTDTQYF
-	TRBV4-3	TRBJ2-5	TRBD2	TGCGCCAGCAGCCAAGGAACTAGCGGGGGGAGATTACAAGAGACCCAGTACTTC	CASSQGTSGGRLQETQYF
-	TRBV6-5	TRBJ1-5	TRBD1	TGTGCCATCAGTCCGGGACAGAGCAATCAGCCCCAGCATTTT	CAISPGQSNQPQHF
-	TRBV9	TRBJ1-1	-	TGTGCCAGCAGCGAGCTTACAGGGTCCCGGACTGAAGCTTTCTTT	CASSELTGSRTEAFF
-	TRBV28	TRBJ1-1	-	TGTGCCAGCAGTCCTCAAAGGGGAGCCTTCACTGAAGCTTTCTTT	CASSPQRGAFTEAFF
-	TRBV19	TRBJ2-1	TRBD2	TGTGCCAGTAGTCTAGCGGGGCGACTCTACAATGAGCAGTTCTTC	CASSLAGRLYNEQFF
-	TRBV6-6	TRBJ1-5	-	TGTGCCAGCAGTTACGGGGGGACTCAGCCCCAGCATTTT	CASSYGGTQPQHF
-	TRBV6-6	TRBJ2-3	-	TGTGCCAGCAAAGGGCCCGGCAGCACAGATACGCAGTATTTT	CASKGPGSTDTQYF
-	TRBV7-8	TRBJ1-5	-	TGTGCCAGCAGCTTAGCGGGGCAGGGCCTCAGCAATCAGCCCCAGCATTTT	CASSLAGQGLSNQPQHF
-	TRBV28	TRBJ2-7	TRBD2	TGTGCCAGCAGTTTAGAGGGGACTAGCGGTACCTACGAGCAGTACTTC	CASSLEGTSGTYEQYF
-	TRBV7-8	TRBJ1-2	TRBD1	TGTGCCAGCAGCCCCCGTTCGGGACAGGACTATGGCTACACCTTC	CASSPRSGQDYGYTF
-	TRBV2	TRBJ1-4	TRBD1	TGTGCCAGCAGCGCTTGGACAGGGGCGGGTAATGAAAAACTGTTTTTT	CASSAWTGAGNEKLFF
-	TRBV28	TRBJ1-1	-	TGTGCCAGCAGTTTGGTTGCAGGGGCAACTTTCTTT	CASSLVAGATFF
-	TRBV7-2	TRBJ1-3	-	TGTGCCAGCACCCCGACCGCGGTATCTGGAAACACCATATATTTT	CASTPTAVSGNTIYF
-	TRBV19	TRBJ1-2	-	TGTGCCAGTAGTGGACTGGGGGAGGGAGGAGGCTACACCTTC	CASSGLGEGGGYTF
-	TRBV25-1	TRBJ2-5	-	TGTGCCAGCAGTGTTGGGTCGGAGACCCAGTACTTC	CASSVGSETQYF
-	TRBV7-9	TRBJ2-3	TRBD1	TGTGCCAGCAGCGCTCGGACAGGGGGTATCACAGATACGCAGTATTTT	CASSARTGGITDTQYF
-	TRBV9	TRBJ1-6	TRBD1	TGTGCCAGCAACAGAGACCAGGGGGCTAATTCACCCCTCCACTTT	CASNRDQGANSPLHF
-	TRBV7-9	TRBJ2-3	-	TGTGCCGGGGGTACCCTCCACACAGATACGCAGTATTTT	CAGGTLHTDTQYF
-	TRBV11-2	TRBJ2-5	-	TGTGCCAGCAGCAGGGGGGAGACCCAGTACTTC	CASSRGETQYF
few	TRBV30	TRBJ2-2	-	TGTGCCTGGAGTGGGTCGGGGTACGGGGAGCTGTTTTTT	CAWSGSGYGELFF
-	TRBV27	TRBJ1-1	-	TGTGCCAGCAGTCAGCGGTTCCACCTGAACACTGAAGCTTTCTTT	CASSQRFHLNTEAFF
-	TRBV28	TRBJ2-3	-	TGTGCCAGCAGTCCTCCCGGAACGACAGATACGCAGTATTTT	CASSPPGTTDTQYF
-	TRBV6-5	TRBJ1-2	-	TGTGCCAGCAGGCGGATGGGGGGCGGGTATGGCTACACCTTC	CASRRMGGGYGYTF
few	TRBV7-7	TRBJ2-2	-	TGTGCTAGCAGCTTCCACCCTAACACCGGGGAGCTGTTTTTT	CASSFHPNTGELFF
few	TRBV7-2	TRBJ2-5	-	TGTGCCAGCAGCTTAGCGCCCTGGCGGGTTGAAGAGACCCAGTACTTC	CASSLAPWRVEETQYF
-	TRBV2	TRBJ1-2	-	TGTGCCAGCAGTGTTGGACTCAGCGGAGGCTACACCTTC	CASSVGLSGGYTF
once	TRBV30	TRBJ2-5	-	TGTGCCTGGACCCTGGGGTACGGGGGGACCCAGTACTTC	CAWTLGYGGTQYF
-	TRBV18	TRBJ1-3	-	TGTGCCAGCTCACCTAAGGGACCGACGAGCTCTGGAAACACCATATATTTT	CASSPKGPTSSGNTIYF
-	TRBV6-5	TRBJ2-3	-	TGTGCCAGCAGTTCAGGTTTGAGGGGCCGGGTGGATACGCAGTATTTT	CASSSGLRGRVDTQYF
-	TRBV18	TRBJ2-5	-	TGTGCCAGCTCACCATATGATACCCAGTACTTC	CASSPYDTQYF
-	TRBV4-3	TRBJ2-2	-	TGCGCCAGCAGCCAAGAGTTCGGGAACACCGGGGAGCTGTTTTTT	CASSQEFGNTGELFF
few	TRBV19	TRBJ2-3	TRBD2	TGTGCCAGTAGTACCCTCGGGCGGGGGTTCCCCCGGGGCACAGATACGCAGTATTTT	CASSTLGRGFPRGTDTQYF
-	TRBV19	TRBJ2-7	-	TGTGCCAGTAGTCTAGCGAGGAGTTACGAGCAGTACTTC	CASSLARSYEQYF
-	TRBV15	TRBJ1-4	-	TGTGCCACCAGCAGAGATCCGATGGCGGGTGGGGGTGAAAAACTGTTTTTT	CATSRDPMAGGGEKLFF
-	TRBV5-1	TRBJ2-3	-	TGCGCCAGCAGCTCGGGGGTTCTAACAGATACGCAGTATTTT	CASSSGVLTDTQYF
-	TRBV9	TRBJ2-3	TRBD2	TGTGCCAGCAGCGTAGTGATAGCGGGGGAGGTTACGCAGTATTTT	CASSVVIAGEVTQYF
-	TRBV7-9	TRBJ2-7	-	TGTGCCAGCAGCCGTGGGGGGCACTTCATTTACGAGCAGTACTTC	CASSRGGHFIYEQYF
-	TRBV5-1	TRBJ2-2	TRBD2	TGCGCCAGCAGCTTGCCAGCGGGGGGCTTCAACACCGGGGAGCTGTTTTTT	CASSLPAGGFNTGELFF
-	TRBV5-1	TRBJ1-3	TRBD1	TGCGCCAGCAGCTGGGGGGCCCCCGGGACAGGGAGATCTGGAAACACCATATATTTT	CASSWGAPGTGRSGNTIYF
-	TRBV6-6	TRBJ2-4	-	TGTGCCAGCAGTGAGGCGGGAACGGAAAACATTCAGTACTTC	CASSEAGTENIQYF
-	TRBV7-9	TRBJ1-3	-	TGTGCCAGCAGCTTGAGTCAGTCTGGAAACACCATATATTTT	CASSLSQSGNTIYF
-	TRBV10-3	TRBJ1-5	TRBD1	TGTGCCATCAGTTCACAGGGGGTTGAAATTCAGCCCCAGCATTTT	CAISSQGVEIQPQHF